This T cell receptor (beta chain) was documented in a study of blood T cell repertoires in COVID-19. Study-level information: Some COVID-19 samples were acute and others convalescent; all came from the United States, Italy and Spain. PBMCs, B-cell-depleted T cells, or T cells provided the cDNA or gDNA that made up the material.

Germline V gives CDR1 MGHRA, CDR2 YSYEKL. The CDR3 is 17 residues long. The ends were cut back, 1 base at V and 0 bases at J, with 10 bases in the middle. As originally analysed: Nucleated cell number was recorded as an estimate derived from reference gene primer amplification. Clones were read by immunoSEQ multiplex PCR, and TCRdb kept only the in-frame ones, dropping some. V and J calls and clone size follow that table, whereas D and trimming were derived from the DNA. Of about 410,000 clones in the sample, roughly 90% are singletons; the top ten hold around 1.5%. The Seattle site enrolled patients during active infection and followed them longitudinally.

The sequenced sample was peripheral blood. The chain carries TRBV4-1 and TRBJ1-6; D perhaps matches TRBD1 (6 bases). This clonotype originated in a woman between 35 and 50 years old with COVID-19, enrolled during active disease. The CDR3 loop reads CASSQGQDSSYNSPLHF. The CDR3 DNA reads as TGCGCCAGCAGCCAAGGACAGGACAGCTCCTATAATTCACCCCTCCACTTT.